This TCR beta chain was sequenced during a study of T cells in Graves' hyperthyroidism and ophthalmopathy. TCR beta CDR3 regions were amplified from RNA. Primed by the HTBI set, a first-round RT-PCR was run on the TCR CDR3. TCRdb re-derived calls from the multiplex PCR reads in MiXCR, one entry per CDR3 protein. The repertoire consists of over 500,000 distinct CDR3 sequences, with around 15% occurring once and the leading ten covering approximately 14%. Patients were aged 18 to 65, had disease duration under 2 months, and had newly diagnosed hyperthyroidism. Many counts were recorded for this clonotype. The sample comprised blood. The TCR comes from a woman between 40 and 55 years old with Graves' hyperthyroidism.

The chain's CDR3 is CASSKRQSKNTEAFF. The DNA of the CDR3 is TGTGCCAGCAGTAAAAGACAGAGCAAAAACACTGAAGCTTTCTTT. The rearrangement uses TRBV6-1 and TRBJ1-1; a weak D match, TRBD1 (5 bases). CDR1 is MNHNS, CDR2 SASEGT, per germline. Trimming removed 5 bases at V and 2 bases at J, with 15 bases between. This CDR3 is built from 15 residues.